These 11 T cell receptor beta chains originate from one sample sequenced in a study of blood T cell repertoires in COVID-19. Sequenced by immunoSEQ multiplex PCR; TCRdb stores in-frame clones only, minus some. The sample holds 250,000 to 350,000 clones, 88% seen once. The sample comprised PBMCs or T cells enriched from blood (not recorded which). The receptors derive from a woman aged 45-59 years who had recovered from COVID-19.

In nucleotides, the CDR3 is TGTGCCAGCAGCTTATACGCGCCTACTAGCACAGATACGCAGTATTTT. Translation: CASSLYAPTSTDTQYF. The chain links TRBV7-2 to TRBJ2-3; no reliable D call. Germline loops: CDR1 SGHTA, CDR2 FQGNSA. V dropped 2 bases and J dropped 0 bases, with 12 bases sitting between them. The CDR3 loop spans 16 amino acids.

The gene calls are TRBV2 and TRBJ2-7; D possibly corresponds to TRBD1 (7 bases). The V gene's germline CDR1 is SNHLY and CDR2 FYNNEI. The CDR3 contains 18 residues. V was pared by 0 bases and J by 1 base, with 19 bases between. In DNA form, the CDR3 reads TGTGCCAGCAGTGAAGCAAGGTTAGGAGGGGGCGGGTCCTACGAGCAGTACTTC. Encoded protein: CASSEARLGGGGSYEQYF. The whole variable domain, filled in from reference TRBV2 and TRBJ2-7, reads EPEVTQTPSHQVTQMGQEVILRCVPISNHLYFYWYRQILGQKVEFLVSFYNNEISEKSEIFDDQFSVERPDGSNFTLKIRSTKLEDSAMYFCASSEARLGGGGSYEQYFGPGTRLTVT.

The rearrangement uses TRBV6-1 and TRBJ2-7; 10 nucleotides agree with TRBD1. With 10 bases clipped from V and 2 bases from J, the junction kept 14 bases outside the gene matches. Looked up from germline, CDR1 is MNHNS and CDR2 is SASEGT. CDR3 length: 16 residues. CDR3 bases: TGTGCCACCACTGATCCGGGACAGGGGACCCCCTACGAGCAGTACTTC. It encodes CATTDPGQGTPYEQYF.

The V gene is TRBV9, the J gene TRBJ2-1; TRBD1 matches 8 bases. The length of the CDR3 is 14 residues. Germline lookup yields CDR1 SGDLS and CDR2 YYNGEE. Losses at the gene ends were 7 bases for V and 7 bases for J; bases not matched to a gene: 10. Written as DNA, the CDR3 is TGTGCCAGCTCCCCTCAGGGGGCATTGAATGAGCAGTTCTTC. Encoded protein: CASSPQGALNEQFF.

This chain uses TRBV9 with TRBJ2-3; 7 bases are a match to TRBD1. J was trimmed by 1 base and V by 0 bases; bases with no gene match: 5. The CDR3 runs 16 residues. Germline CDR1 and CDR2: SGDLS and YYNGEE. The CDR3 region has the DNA TGTGCCAGCAGCGTAGTCACAGGGGACGGCACAGATACGCAGTATTTT. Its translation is CASSVVTGDGTDTQYF.

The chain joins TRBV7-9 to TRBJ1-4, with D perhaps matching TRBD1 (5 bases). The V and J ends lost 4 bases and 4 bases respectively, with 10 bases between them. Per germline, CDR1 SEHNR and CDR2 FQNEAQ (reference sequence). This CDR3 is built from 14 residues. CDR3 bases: TGTGCCAGCAGCTCGACAGTGTATAATGAAAAACTGTTTTTT. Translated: CASSSTVYNEKLFF.

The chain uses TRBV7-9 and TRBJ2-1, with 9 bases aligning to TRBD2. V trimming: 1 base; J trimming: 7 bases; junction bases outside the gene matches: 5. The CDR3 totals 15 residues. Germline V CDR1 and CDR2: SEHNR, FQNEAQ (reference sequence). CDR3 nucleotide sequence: TGTGCCAGCAGCTTAGTGCTAGCGGGGAATAATGAGCAGTTCTTC. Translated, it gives CASSLVLAGNNEQFF. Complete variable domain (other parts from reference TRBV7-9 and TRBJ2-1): DTGVSQNPRHKITKRGQNVTFRCDPISEHNRLYWYRQTLGQGPEFLTYFQNEAQLEKSRLLSDRFSAERPKGSFSTLEIQRTEQGDSAMYLCASSLVLAGNNEQFFGPGTRLTVL.

CDR3 residues: CATSRLAQRNEQFF. CDR3 DNA: TGTGCCACCTCACGACTAGCGCAGAGGAATGAGCAGTTCTTC. V and J are TRBV7-2 and TRBJ2-1; TRBD2 matches at 8 bases. V shed 10 bases, J shed 7 bases, and the junction held 12 bases outside the gene matches. The germline V gene has CDR1 SGHTA and CDR2 FQGNSA. CDR3 size: 14 residues.

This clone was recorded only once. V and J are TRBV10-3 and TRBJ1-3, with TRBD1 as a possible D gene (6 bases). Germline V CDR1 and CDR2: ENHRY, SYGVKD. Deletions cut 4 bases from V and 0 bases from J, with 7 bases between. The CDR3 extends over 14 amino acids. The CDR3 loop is CAISGTVSGNTIYF. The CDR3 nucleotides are TGTGCCATCAGTGGGACAGTCTCTGGAAACACCATATATTTT.

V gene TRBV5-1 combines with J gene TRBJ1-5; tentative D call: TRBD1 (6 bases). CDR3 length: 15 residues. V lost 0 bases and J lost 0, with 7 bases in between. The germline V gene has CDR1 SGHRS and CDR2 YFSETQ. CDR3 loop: CASSLEDSSNQPQHF. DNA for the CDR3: TGCGCCAGCAGCTTGGAGGACAGTAGCAATCAGCCCCAGCATTTT.

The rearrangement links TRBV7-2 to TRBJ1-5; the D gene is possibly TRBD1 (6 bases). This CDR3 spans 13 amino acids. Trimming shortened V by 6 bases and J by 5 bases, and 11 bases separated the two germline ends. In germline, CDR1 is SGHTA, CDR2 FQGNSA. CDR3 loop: CASSRRGDQPQHF. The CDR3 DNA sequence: TGTGCCAGCAGTCGCAGGGGAGATCAGCCCCAGCATTTT.